Below are 5 T cell receptor beta chains sequenced from a single sample in a study of long-term antiretroviral therapy in people with HIV. immunoSEQ v3.0 was run at survey level. Assay used: immunoSEQ multiplex PCR; TCRdb lists only in-frame clones, some missing. The sample includes about 35,000 clones, over 90% of them seen just once. This specimen consisted of unsorted PBMCs, obtained 4.1 years after starting antiretroviral therapy. Source of these receptors: a woman between 50 and 59 years old with HIV.

This clone was counted a few times. The chain recombines TRBV10-3 with TRBJ2-2; 12 bases are a match to TRBD2. The germline CDR1 and CDR2 sequences are ENHRY and SYGVKD. With V trimmed by 10 bases and J by 2 bases, 2 bases remained unmatched. This CDR3 region has 14 residues. CDR3 sequence (DNA): TGTGCCACTAGCGGGGGGGATAACACCGGGGAGCTGTTTTTT. Its translation: CATSGGDNTGELFF.

J is TRBJ1-5 and V is TRBV5-4; 9 positions agree with TRBD1. The CDR3 is 14 residues long. The junction had 1 base not matched to a gene; V was cut back by 4 bases and J by 2 bases. CDR1 is SGHNT and CDR2 is YYREEE in the germline V gene (reference sequence). CDR3 nucleotides: TGTGCCAGCAGCCGGGACAGGGGCAATCAGCCCCAGCATTTT. Translation: CASSRDRGNQPQHF.

V gene TRBV19 combines with J gene TRBJ1-2, with 7 bases matching TRBD1. The CDR3 runs to 16 residues. The V gene's germline CDR1 is LNHDA and CDR2 SQIVND (reference sequence). V trimming: 4 bases; J trimming: 5 bases; junction bases outside the gene matches: 13. The CDR3 loop reads CASSKDAGPGGYGYTF. The CDR3 bases are TGTGCCAGTAGTAAGGACGCAGGACCAGGGGGTTATGGCTACACCTTC.

J is TRBJ1-5 and V is TRBV19, with 7 bases matching TRBD1. This CDR3 region has 15 residues. CDR1 is LNHDA, CDR2 SQIVND, per germline (reference sequence). Losses at the gene ends were 7 bases for V and 5 bases for J; bases not matched to a gene: 11. CDR3 DNA sequence: TGTGCCAGTATCCCGTCCGGGACAGCATATCAGCCCCAGCATTTT. Translating gives CASIPSGTAYQPQHF.

The chain carries TRBV6-4 and TRBJ2-3, with 8 bases that match TRBD1. Germline values: CDR1 MRHNA, CDR2 SNTAGT. V lost 5 bases, J lost 3 bases, and 7 bases stayed unmatched. This CDR3 comprises 15 residues. The CDR3 DNA follows: TGTGCCAGCAGTCCAGGGGGCCTGGGGACAGATACGCAGTATTTT. It is translated as CASSPGGLGTDTQYF.